This TCR beta chain was captured by sequencing in a study of blood T cell repertoires in COVID-19. Turning to the study itself: COVID-19 samples, acute and convalescent, were from the United States, Italy and Spain.

This clone occurred a few times. The length of the CDR3 is 16 residues. Germline CDR1 is SGHTA and CDR2 is FQGNSA. Deletions cut 2 bases from V and 2 bases from J, with 13 bases between. The repertoire was sequenced with immunoSEQ multiplex PCR; TCRdb's copy has only in-frame clones and lacks some. Here the sample spans tens of thousands of clones, 84% being singletons. Sequencing was performed on peripheral blood. The rearrangement uses TRBV7-2 and TRBJ1-5; tentatively, D is TRBD1 (6 bases). The TCR was taken from a man aged 55 to 70 with acute or convalescent COVID-19. In DNA form, the CDR3 reads TGTGCCAGCAGCTTATTAGGGGGTATGGGCAATCAGCCCCAGCATTTT. Its protein product is CASSLLGGMGNQPQHF.